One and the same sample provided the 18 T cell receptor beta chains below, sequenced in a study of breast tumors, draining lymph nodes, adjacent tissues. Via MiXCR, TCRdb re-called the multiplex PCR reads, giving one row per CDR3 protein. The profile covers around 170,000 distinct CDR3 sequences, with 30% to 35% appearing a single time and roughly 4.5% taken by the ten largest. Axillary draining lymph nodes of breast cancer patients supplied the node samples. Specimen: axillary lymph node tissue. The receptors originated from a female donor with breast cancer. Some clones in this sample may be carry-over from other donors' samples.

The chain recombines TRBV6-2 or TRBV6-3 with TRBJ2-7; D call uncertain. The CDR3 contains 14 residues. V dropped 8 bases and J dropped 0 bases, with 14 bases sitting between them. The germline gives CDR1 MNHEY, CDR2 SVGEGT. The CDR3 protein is CASGRWLSSYEQYF. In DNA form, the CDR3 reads TGTGCCAGCGGACGTTGGTTGAGCTCCTACGAGCAGTACTTC.

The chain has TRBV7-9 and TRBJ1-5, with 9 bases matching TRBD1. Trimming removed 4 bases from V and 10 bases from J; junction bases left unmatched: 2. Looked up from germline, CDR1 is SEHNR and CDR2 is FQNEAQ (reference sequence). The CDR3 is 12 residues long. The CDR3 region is CASSWTGDPQHF. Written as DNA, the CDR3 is TGTGCCAGCAGCTGGACAGGGGATCCCCAGCATTTT.

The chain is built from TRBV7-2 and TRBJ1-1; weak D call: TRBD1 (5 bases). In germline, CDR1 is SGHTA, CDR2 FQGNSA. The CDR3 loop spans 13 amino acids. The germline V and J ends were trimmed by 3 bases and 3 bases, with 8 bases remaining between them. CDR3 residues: CASSFDSHTEAFF. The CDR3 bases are TGTGCCAGCAGCTTTGACAGCCACACTGAAGCTTTCTTT.

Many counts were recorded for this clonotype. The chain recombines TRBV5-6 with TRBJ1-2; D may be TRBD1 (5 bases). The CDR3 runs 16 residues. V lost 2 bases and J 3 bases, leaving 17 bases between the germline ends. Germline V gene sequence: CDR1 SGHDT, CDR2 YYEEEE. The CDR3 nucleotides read TGTGCCAGCAGCTTCGGGTCGGGGGACGCATACTATGGCTACACCTTC. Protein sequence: CASSFGSGDAYYGYTF.

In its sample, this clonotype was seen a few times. The CDR3 loop is CAPFQTVSTEAFF. CDR3 bases: TGTGCCCCCTTTCAGACAGTCAGCACTGAAGCTTTCTTT. V usage is TRBV2 and J usage is TRBJ1-1, with a possible D match to TRBD1 (5 bases). V dropped 11 bases and J dropped 4 bases, with 17 bases sitting between them. The CDR3 spans 13 residues. From germline, CDR1 is SNHLY and CDR2 FYNNEI.

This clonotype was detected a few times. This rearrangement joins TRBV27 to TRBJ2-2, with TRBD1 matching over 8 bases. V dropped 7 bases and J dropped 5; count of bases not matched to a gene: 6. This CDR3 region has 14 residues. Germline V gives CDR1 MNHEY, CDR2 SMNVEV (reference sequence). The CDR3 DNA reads TGTGCCAGCAAGTGGACAGGGATGACCGGGGAGCTGTTTTTT. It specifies CASKWTGMTGELFF.

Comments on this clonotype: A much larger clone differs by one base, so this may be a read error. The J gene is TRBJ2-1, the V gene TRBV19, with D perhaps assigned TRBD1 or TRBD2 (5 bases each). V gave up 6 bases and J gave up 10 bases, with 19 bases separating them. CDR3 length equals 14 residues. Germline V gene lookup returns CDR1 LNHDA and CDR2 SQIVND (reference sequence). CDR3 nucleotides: TGTGCCAGTAGCGAAGCGTCAGGGACCAGGGAGCAGTTCTTC. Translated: CASSEASGTREQFF.

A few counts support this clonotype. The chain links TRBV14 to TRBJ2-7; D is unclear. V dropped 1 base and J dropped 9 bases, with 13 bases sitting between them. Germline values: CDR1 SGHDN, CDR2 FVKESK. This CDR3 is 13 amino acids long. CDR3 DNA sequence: TGTGCCAGCAGCCAAGTTGATTCTGGCGGGCAGTACTTC. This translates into CASSQVDSGGQYF. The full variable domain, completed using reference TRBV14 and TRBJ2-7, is EAGVTQFPSHSVIEKGQTVTLRCDPISGHDNLYWYRRVMGKEIKFLLHFVKESKQDESGMPNNRFLAERTGGTYSTLKVQPAELEDSGVYFCASSQVDSGGQYFGPGTRLTVT.

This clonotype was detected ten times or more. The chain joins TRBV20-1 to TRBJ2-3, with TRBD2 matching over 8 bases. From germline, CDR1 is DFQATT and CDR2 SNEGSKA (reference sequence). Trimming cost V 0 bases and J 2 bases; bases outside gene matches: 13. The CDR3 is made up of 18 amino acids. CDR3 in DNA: TGCAGTGCTAGAGATCTAGGGTGGGCGGGAGGCCCCACAGATACGCAGTATTTT. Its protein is CSARDLGWAGGPTDTQYF.

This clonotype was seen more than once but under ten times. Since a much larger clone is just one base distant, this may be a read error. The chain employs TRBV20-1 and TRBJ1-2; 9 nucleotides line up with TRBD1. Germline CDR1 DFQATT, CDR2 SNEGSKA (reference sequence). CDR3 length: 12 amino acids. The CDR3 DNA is TGCAGTGCCAAGGACAGGGGCGCTGGCTCCACCTTC. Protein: CSAKDRGAGSTF.

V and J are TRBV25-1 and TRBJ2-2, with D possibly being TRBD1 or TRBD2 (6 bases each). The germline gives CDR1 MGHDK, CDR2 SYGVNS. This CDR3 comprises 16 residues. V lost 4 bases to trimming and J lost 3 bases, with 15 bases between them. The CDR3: CASSASRGRDTGELFF. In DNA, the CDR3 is TGTGCCAGCAGTGCTAGTCGGGGGCGCGACACCGGGGAGCTGTTTTTT.

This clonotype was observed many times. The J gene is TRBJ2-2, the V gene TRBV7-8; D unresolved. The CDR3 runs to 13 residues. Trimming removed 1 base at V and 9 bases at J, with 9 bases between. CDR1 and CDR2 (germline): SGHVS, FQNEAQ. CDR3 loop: CASSLGGYRELFF. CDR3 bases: TGTGCCAGCAGCTTAGGGGGTTACAGGGAGCTGTTTTTT.

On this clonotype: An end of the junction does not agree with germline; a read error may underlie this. In DNA form, the CDR3 reads TGTGCCAGCAGCTCAGCACAGGGTACCCGCAATGAGCAATTCTTC. Amino acid sequence: CASSSAQGTRNEQFF. The chain is built from TRBV7-9 and TRBJ2-1; possibly TRBD1 for D (6 bases). This CDR3 comprises 15 residues. Germline assignment: CDR1 SEHNR and CDR2 FQNEAQ (reference sequence).

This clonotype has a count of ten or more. CDR3 in amino acids: CASSPAPVAYQETQYF. As DNA, the CDR3 is TGTGCCAGCTCGCCGGCCCCCGTGGCGTATCAAGAGACCCAGTACTTC. This chain connects TRBV18 to TRBJ2-5; D is ambiguous. CDR1 is KGHSH and CDR2 is LQKENI in the germline V gene. The V gene lost 6 bases and the J gene lost 2 bases, with 19 bases spanning the gap. CDR3 length: 16 residues. Filled out from reference TRBV18 and TRBJ2-5, the complete variable domain reads NAGVMQNPRHLVRRRGQEARLRCSPMKGHSHVYWYRQLPEEGLKFMVYLQKENIIDESGMPKERFSAEFPKEGPSILRIQQVVRGDSAAYFCASSPAPVAYQETQYFGPGTRLLVL.

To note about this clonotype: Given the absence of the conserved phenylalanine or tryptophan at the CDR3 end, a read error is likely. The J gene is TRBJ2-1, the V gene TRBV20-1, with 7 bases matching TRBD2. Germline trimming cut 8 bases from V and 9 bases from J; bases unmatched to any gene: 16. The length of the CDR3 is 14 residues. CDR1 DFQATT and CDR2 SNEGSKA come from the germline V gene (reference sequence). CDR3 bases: TGCAGTCTTCTCTCTAGCGGAGCCACCACTGAGCAGTTCCTC. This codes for CSLLSSGATTEQFL.

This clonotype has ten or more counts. The CDR3 loop reads CASSFLGLAGVQDTQYF. The CDR3 bases are TGTGCCAGCAGCTTCCTGGGACTAGCGGGGGTTCAGGATACGCAGTATTTT. The chain has TRBV7-2 and TRBJ2-3; TRBD2 aligns across 14 bases. Germline CDR1 reads SGHTA; CDR2 reads FQGNSA. CDR3 size: 17 residues. The J segment lost 6 bases and the V segment lost 3 bases, leaving 8 bases of the junction unmatched.

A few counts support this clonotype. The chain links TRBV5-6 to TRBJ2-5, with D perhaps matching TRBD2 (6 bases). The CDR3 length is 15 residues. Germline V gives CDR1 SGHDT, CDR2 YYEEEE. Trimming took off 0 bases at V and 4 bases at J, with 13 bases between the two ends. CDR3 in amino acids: CASSLGLAAGETQYF. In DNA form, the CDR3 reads TGTGCCAGCAGCTTGGGTTTAGCAGCGGGAGAGACCCAGTACTTC.

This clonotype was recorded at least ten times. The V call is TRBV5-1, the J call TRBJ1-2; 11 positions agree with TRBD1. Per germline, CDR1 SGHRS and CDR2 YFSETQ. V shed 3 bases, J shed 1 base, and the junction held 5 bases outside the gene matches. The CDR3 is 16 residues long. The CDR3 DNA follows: TGCGCCAGCAGCTACGGACAGGGGGCGAGTAACTATGGCTACACCTTC. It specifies CASSYGQGASNYGYTF.